These 21 T cell receptor beta chains share one sample of origin, sequenced in a study of persistence of HIV-infected CD4 T cells (dated by TCRdb to 2019 to 2021). Interpreted using the paper, the treatment or condition label stands for: suppressive antiretroviral therapy. A pool of overlapping HIV-1 Gag 15-mer peptides was used at 0.8 to 1 ug per peptide per mL for cell stimulation. CD4+ T cells that responded were sorted based on upregulation of both CD40 ligand and CD69. No antigen is known for these receptors. TCRbeta repertoires were sequenced from genomic DNA with the immunoSEQ hsTCRB assay version 4 in survey mode. TCRdb limited this immuneACCESS table to in-frame rearrangements with V and J called. A share of clones is missing; checked studies link under half to unresolved V genes, and the rest is unexplained. This sample holds 13,000 or so clones; about 66% were observed only once. The top ten clones comprise 6.9% of the sample.

The source material was CD4+ T cells sorted from PBMCs after approximately 19-hour stimulation, sampled from a patient who received antiretroviral therapy. Read against the paper, the sample's cell subset or site label means: CD40L+CD69+ CD4 T cells responding to HIV-1 Gag peptides. The source of these receptors is an adult man with HIV who was CMV-seropositive.

The chain links TRBV2 to TRBJ1-6; 7 bases line up with TRBD1. The trim removed 6 bases at V and 5 bases at J, leaving 4 bases unmatched. The CDR3 has 14 residues. Germline V lookup: CDR1 SNHLY, CDR2 FYNNEI. CDR3 bases: TGTGCCAGCAGGGGGACAGTCAATAATTCACCCCTCCACTTT. Translated, it gives CASRGTVNNSPLHF. The full variable domain, its missing parts supplied by reference TRBV2 and TRBJ1-6, is EPEVTQTPSHQVTQMGQEVILRCVPISNHLYFYWYRQILGQKVEFLVSFYNNEISEKSEIFDDQFSVERPDGSNFTLKIRSTKLEDSAMYFCASRGTVNNSPLHFGNGTRLTVT.

The gene calls are TRBV5-1 and TRBJ2-2, with no clear D. Germline assignment: CDR1 SGHRS and CDR2 YFSETQ. V was cut by 3 bases and J by 4 bases, with 10 bases left in between. The length of the CDR3 is 14 residues. The CDR3 DNA follows: TGCGCCAGCAGCTCCCAGGCAGTCACCGGGGAGCTGTTTTTT. Its translation: CASSSQAVTGELFF.

The V gene is TRBV3-1 (or the pseudogene TRBV3-2), the J gene TRBJ1-1, with 9 positions matching TRBD1. After removal of 8 bases from V and 5 bases from J, the junction contained 9 bases not matched to a gene. The CDR3 runs 14 residues. Per germline, CDR1 LGHDT and CDR2 YNNKEL (reference sequence). The CDR3 DNA is TGTGCCAGCCAAAGACAGGGGGTGAGAACTGAAGCTTTCTTT. Its translation is CASQRQGVRTEAFF.

This clone was picked up one time. The chain is built from TRBV18 and TRBJ2-5; a weak D match, TRBD1 (6 bases). The V end was cut by 5 bases, the J end by 3 bases, with 10 bases between. The germline CDR1 and CDR2 sequences are KGHSH and LQKENI. The CDR3 has 13 residues. The CDR3 DNA follows: TGTGCCAGCTCAGCTTGGACAGAAGAGACCCAGTACTTC. Its protein is CASSAWTEETQYF.

The gene calls are TRBV6-5 and TRBJ2-1; 11 nucleotides line up with TRBD1. This CDR3 region has 15 residues. From germline, CDR1 is MNHEY and CDR2 SVGAGI. J gave up 4 bases and V 6 bases, and 5 bases lay outside the gene matches. The DNA for the CDR3 is TGTGCCAGCAGCAGGGACAGGGGGTATTACAATGAGCAGTTCTTC. Translation: CASSRDRGYYNEQFF.

The chain recombines TRBV6-2 or TRBV6-3 with TRBJ1-5; D not resolved. CDR3 length: 16 amino acids. Germline-derived CDR1 and CDR2 are MNHEY and SVGEGT. Trimming pared 3 bases from V and 1 base from J, leaving 13 bases between. The CDR3 DNA sequence: TGTGCCAGCAGTTATAATTTCCAGATGAGCAATCAGCCCCAGCATTTT. This translates into CASSYNFQMSNQPQHF.

The V and J genes are TRBV4-3 and TRBJ1-2; TRBD1 aligns across 8 bases. With 2 bases clipped from V and 5 bases from J, the junction kept 7 bases outside the gene matches. The CDR3 sequence is 15 residues long. Germline V gives CDR1 LGHNA, CDR2 YSLEER. The DNA of the CDR3 is TGCGCCAGCAGCCAAATTGGACAGGGACTGTATGGCTACACCTTC. It yields the protein CASSQIGQGLYGYTF.

The chain is built from TRBV7-3 and TRBJ1-1; D call uncertain. Trimming cost V 5 bases and J 1 base, with 14 bases left between them. Germline loops: CDR1 SGHTA, CDR2 FQGTGA. The CDR3 runs to 15 residues. This CDR3 is CASSRSGNSNTEAFF. The DNA for the CDR3 is TGTGCCAGCAGCCGATCGGGCAACTCGAACACTGAAGCTTTCTTT. Full variable domain (outside the CDR3, taken from reference TRBV7-3 and TRBJ1-1): GAGVSQTPSNKVTEKGKYVELRCDPISGHTALYWYRQSLGQGPEFLIYFQGTGAADDSGLPNDRFFAVRPEGSVSTLKIQRTERGDSAVYLCASSRSGNSNTEAFFGQGTRLTVV.

The CDR3 loop reads CAIGPDISNTEAFF. The CDR3, as DNA: TGTGCCATCGGTCCGGACATATCGAACACTGAAGCTTTCTTT. The genes are TRBV10-3 and TRBJ1-1, with a tentative D call TRBD1 (5 bases). The V and J ends lost 8 bases and 1 base respectively, with 14 bases between them. The CDR3 contains 14 residues. Germline V gene lookup returns CDR1 ENHRY and CDR2 SYGVKD.

This clone qualifies as medium-sized. This chain links TRBV6-1 with TRBJ2-7; 12 nucleotides agree with TRBD2. Matching the DNA end better, TRBJ2-1 makes the J call doubtful. Germline CDR1 is MNHNS and CDR2 is SASEGT. The CDR3 extends over 16 amino acids. The CDR3: CASSGTSGTIQETQFF. CDR3 sequence (DNA): TGTGCCAGCAGTGGGACTAGCGGGACCATCCAAGAGACCCAGTTCTTC.

The V gene is TRBV27, the J gene TRBJ2-3; 8 bases are shared with TRBD2. CDR3 length: 16 amino acids. J lost 8 bases, V lost 5 bases, and 15 bases had no gene match. Germline V CDR1 and CDR2: MNHEY, SMNVEV (reference sequence). DNA for the CDR3: TGTGCCAGCAGTACTGGACTAGCCGGGTTTGTCGGTACGCAGTATTTT. Translation: CASSTGLAGFVGTQYF.

The chain joins TRBV4-3 to TRBJ2-6; the D gene could be TRBD1 or TRBD2 (7 bases each). Trimming left V 4 bases short and J 2 bases short, with 18 bases between. This CDR3 spans 18 amino acids. CDR1 and CDR2 (germline): LGHNA, YSLEER. The CDR3 DNA follows: TGCGCCAGCAGCCGAGGTGCCAGGGGGGGGGCTGGGGCCAACGTCCTGACTTTC. Amino acid sequence: CASSRGARGGAGANVLTF.

The sample holds one count of this clone. The V call is TRBV14, the J call TRBJ2-6; possibly TRBD1 or TRBD2 for D (5 bases each). The CDR3 totals 20 residues. Between the trimmed V and J ends, which lost 1 base and 0 bases, there was a span of 19 bases. In germline, CDR1 is SGHDN, CDR2 FVKESK. This CDR3 is CASSQGGEGSPLSGANVLTF. The CDR3 coding sequence is TGTGCCAGCAGCCAAGGGGGCGAGGGGTCCCCCCTCTCTGGGGCCAACGTCCTGACTTTC.

This clone is medium-sized by share. V and J are TRBV19 and TRBJ1-1, with 10 bases identical to TRBD1. This CDR3 spans 15 amino acids. In germline, CDR1 is LNHDA, CDR2 SQIVND (reference sequence). V dropped 5 bases and J dropped 7; count of bases not matched to a gene: 10. CDR3 in amino acids: CASSLLDRGHGEAFF. The CDR3 region has the DNA TGTGCCAGTAGTCTCCTCGACAGGGGGCACGGTGAAGCTTTCTTT. Complete variable domain (other parts from reference TRBV19 and TRBJ1-1): DGGITQSPKYLFRKEGQNVTLSCEQNLNHDAMYWYRQDPGQGLRLIYYSQIVNDFQKGDIAEGYSVSREKKESFPLTVTSAQKNPTAFYLCASSLLDRGHGEAFFGQGTRLTVV.

J is TRBJ1-6 and V is TRBV10-3; D remains ambiguous. Germline loops: CDR1 ENHRY, CDR2 SYGVKD. V shed 10 bases and J shed 0 bases, with 13 bases lying between them. The CDR3 runs 15 residues. CDR3 DNA sequence: TGTGCCACATGGGGAGGAAGCTCCTATAATTCACCCCTCCACTTT. This translates into CATWGGSSYNSPLHF.

V usage is TRBV25-1 and J usage is TRBJ2-1; D gene ambiguous. The V gene's germline CDR1 is MGHDK and CDR2 SYGVNS. The CDR3 totals 13 residues. Trimming removed 3 bases from V and 6 bases from J, with 9 bases in between. CDR3 protein: CASSDPPRNEQFF. In nucleotides, the CDR3 is TGTGCCAGCAGTGACCCCCCGCGCAATGAGCAGTTCTTC.

The chain combines TRBV3-1 (or the pseudogene TRBV3-2) with TRBJ2-5; D is uncertain. V dropped 4 bases and J dropped 5 bases, with 11 bases sitting between them. The CDR3 runs 13 residues. Germline CDR1 is LGHDT and CDR2 is YNNKEL (reference sequence). Here the CDR3 DNA reads TGTGCCAGCAGCCCGACTGGGTGGGAGACCCAGTACTTC. It codes for CASSPTGWETQYF.

The chain uses TRBV6-6 and TRBJ2-7; 11 bases align to TRBD2. The V segment lost 5 bases and the J segment 1 base; nucleotides outside the gene matches: 10. The germline gives CDR1 MNHNY, CDR2 SVGAGI (reference sequence). There are 17 residues in the CDR3. For the CDR3, the DNA is TGTGCCAGCAGTCCTACTCTGACTAGCGGGGTGTCCTACGAGCAGTACTTC. Its protein product is CASSPTLTSGVSYEQYF.

Of note for this clone: The same CDR3 can be traced to other DNA sequences in this sample. This chain joins TRBV15 and TRBJ2-3, with D perhaps TRBD2 (6 bases). Germline V gives CDR1 LNHNV, CDR2 YYDKDF (reference sequence). There are 14 residues in the CDR3. The V end was cut by 3 bases, the J end by 0 bases, with 7 bases between. CDR3 DNA sequence: TGTGCCACCAGCAGTAGCGGTAGCACAGATACGCAGTATTTT. Translation: CATSSSGSTDTQYF.

V gene TRBV10-3 combines with J gene TRBJ2-1; 10 bases fit TRBD2. The CDR3 covers 17 residues. V shed 2 bases, J shed 7 bases, and the junction held 11 bases outside the gene matches. Germline V CDR1 and CDR2: ENHRY, SYGVKD. CDR3 sequence (DNA): TGTGCCATCAGTGAGGACGGGGTGGCTAGCGGGAGAAATGAGCAGTTCTTC. It yields the protein CAISEDGVASGRNEQFF.

The rearrangement uses TRBV29-1 and TRBJ1-1, with a weak D call TRBD1 (5 bases). V lost 4 bases to trimming and J lost 4 bases, with 13 bases between them. The CDR3 runs 13 residues. From germline, CDR1 is SQVTM and CDR2 ANQGSEA. The CDR3 region has the DNA TGCAGCGTTGCCCCCCAGGGTTTCACTGAAGCTTTCTTT. As protein: CSVAPQGFTEAFF.